The sequence of this T cell receptor (beta chain) was determined in a study of cytomegalovirus exposure and HLA in healthy donors. General observations from the study: 87-base-pair reads could not separate some V segments, including TRBV6-2 and TRBV6-3.

CDR1 and CDR2 (germline): SNHLY, FYNNEI. Unmatched junction bases numbered 4, after V lost 9 bases and J lost 4 bases. This CDR3 region has 12 residues. With regard to this clone: Its antigen is unknown.

The PCR used 60 Vbeta and 13 Jbeta primers. Data came from immunoSEQ multiplex PCR; TCRdb stores just in-frame clones and leaves some out. The table shows about 150,000 clones, with roughly four fifths occurring only once. This sequence was found in a man in his forties or fifties in good health and CMV-seronegative. Material: PBMCs. The V gene is TRBV2, the J gene TRBJ2-7; 9 positions agree with TRBD1. Here the CDR3 reads CASSGTGYEQYV. Here the CDR3 DNA reads TGTGCCAGTTCCGGGACAGGGTACGAGCAGTACGTC.